This record covers a single TCR beta chain. Its antigen is still unknown. These data belong to a study of T cells after yellow fever vaccination. This CDR3 comprises 16 residues. Germline V CDR1 and CDR2: MDHEN, SYDVKM. Trimming removed 6 bases from V and 1 base from J; junction bases left unmatched: 11. Universal primer sites and UMIs were introduced during 5'RACE template-switching synthesis of TCR cDNA. TCRdb recomputed calls from the 5' RACE reads with MiXCR, one row per CDR3 protein. The sample consists of nearly 350,000 distinct CDR3 sequences, roughly 8% of them appearing once. Study findings and constraints: Though it reached lower strength, the secondary response hit its peak faster, day 5 versus 15. Some clonotypes, a small share, were shared between CD4 and CD8 compartments.

The chain links TRBV28 to TRBJ2-7; 8 bases fit TRBD1. This clonotype originated in a man aged 18 to 29 who received the YFV17D yellow fever vaccine. Source: PBMCs, taken 35 to 50 days after the first yellow fever vaccination. The CDR3 bases are TGTGCCAGCAGGTCTGGGTCAGGGGGCCTTTCCTACGAGCAGTACGTC. As protein: CASRSGSGGLSYEQYV.